Below, 12 T cell receptor beta chains from the same sample are listed, as sequenced in a study of cytomegalovirus exposure and HLA in healthy donors. The PCR used 60 Vbeta and 13 Jbeta primers. The data were produced by immunoSEQ multiplex PCR, yet TCRdb's version contains in-frame clones alone and is incomplete. The sample gives more than 95,000 clones, about 13% of which show up once; more than 15% is in the top ten. The sample consisted of PBMCs. The receptors shown here come from a man aged 40-49 years in good health and CMV-seropositive.

V usage is TRBV30 and J usage is TRBJ2-1; possibly TRBD2 for D (6 bases). V was clipped by 5 bases and J by 7 bases, with 18 bases between them. Germline CDR1 reads GTSNPN; CDR2 reads SVGIG (reference sequence). The CDR3 is 14 amino acids. The CDR3 is CAWSYEREINEQFF. The CDR3 bases are TGTGCCTGGTCCTACGAACGGGAGATAAATGAGCAGTTCTTC.

This chain links TRBV5-1 with TRBJ2-1; TRBD2 agrees at 8 bases. Germline V CDR1 and CDR2: SGHRS, YFSETQ. V was pared by 2 bases and J by 7 bases, with 8 bases of the junction left unmatched. This CDR3 region has 15 residues. CDR3 protein: CASSFSGTSGNEQFF. The CDR3 DNA reads TGCGCCAGCAGCTTTAGCGGGACCAGTGGTAATGAGCAGTTCTTC.

This clone was recorded a few times. The rearrangement joins TRBV5-6 to TRBJ2-3, with D tentatively TRBD2 (5 bases). The CDR3 spans 16 residues. V was shortened by 3 bases and J by 2 bases, with 16 bases between the two germline ends. Germline-derived CDR1 and CDR2 are SGHDT and YYEEEE. The CDR3 loop reads CASSSLGVAPTDTQYF. The CDR3 DNA follows: TGTGCCAGCAGCTCCTTGGGAGTAGCCCCCACAGATACGCAGTATTTT.

This sequence joins TRBV6-1 and TRBJ2-3, with 9 bases aligning to TRBD2. Germline loops: CDR1 MNHNS, CDR2 SASEGT. The CDR3 is made up of 16 amino acids. After removal of 1 base from V and 5 bases from J, the junction contained 7 bases not matched to a gene. CDR3 loop: CASSEVVSGSGDTQYF. In DNA, the CDR3 is TGTGCCAGCAGTGAAGTTGTTAGCGGGAGTGGAGATACGCAGTATTTT.

This clone was counted a few times. V is TRBV28 and J is TRBJ2-1, with D possibly TRBD1 on 6 matching bases. The CDR3 spans 16 residues. The V gene's germline CDR1 is MDHEN and CDR2 SYDVKM. With 4 bases removed from V and 0 bases from J, the gap between germline ends came to 13 bases. The CDR3 region has the DNA TGTGCCAGCAGTTACAACAGGGAAAGCTCCTACAATGAGCAGTTCTTC. It codes for CASSYNRESSYNEQFF.

This clone was counted only a few times. V is TRBV10-2 and J is TRBJ1-2; a weak D match, TRBD1 (6 bases). Germline CDR1 reads WSHSY; CDR2 reads SAAADI. The CDR3 is 15 amino acids. V was cut by 1 base and J by 4 bases, with 13 bases left in between. This CDR3 reads CASSEYGRGSYGYTF. CDR3 bases: TGCGCCAGCAGTGAGTACGGCAGGGGTTCCTATGGCTACACCTTC.

This clone occurred a few times. V usage is TRBV7-9 and J usage is TRBJ2-5, with D possibly being TRBD1 (6 bases). Deletions cut 4 bases from V and 4 bases from J, with 16 bases between. This CDR3 spans 15 amino acids. The germline V gene has CDR1 SEHNR and CDR2 FQNEAQ (reference sequence). The CDR3 DNA follows: TGTGCCAGCAGCTCTACGGTCGCAGGGGCAGAGACCCAGTACTTC. Translation: CASSSTVAGAETQYF.

The table lists this clone with a few counts. For the CDR3, the DNA is TGTGCCAGCAGTTTCTCGCGGGACGTCGGGGAGCTGTTTTTT. This encodes CASSFSRDVGELFF. The genes are TRBV27 and TRBJ2-2; a weak D match, TRBD2 (6 bases). From germline, CDR1 is MNHEY and CDR2 SMNVEV (reference sequence). The CDR3 has 14 amino acids. Trimming took 3 bases from V and 7 from J, leaving 12 bases between them.

The V call is TRBV4-1, the J call TRBJ2-3; a weak D match, TRBD2 (6 bases). The J call is in doubt because the DNA end fits TRBJ2-5 better. CDR3 length: 15 amino acids. Looked up from germline, CDR1 is MGHRA and CDR2 is YSYEKL. The CDR3 reads CASSQSSTGGETQYF. The CDR3 DNA follows: TGCGCCAGCAGCCAGTCCTCAACAGGAGGGGAGACCCAGTACTTC.

As to this clone: Additional DNA sequences in this sample encode the identical CDR3. The V and J genes are TRBV15 and TRBJ1-5, with 8 bases lining up with TRBD1. This CDR3 region has 18 residues. V lost 1 base, J lost 1 base, and 9 bases stayed unmatched. CDR1 and CDR2 from the germline V gene are LNHNV and YYDKDF (reference sequence). CDR3 protein: CATSRGRTGFGSNQPQHF. In DNA form, the CDR3 reads TGTGCCACCAGCAGAGGTAGGACAGGGTTCGGCAGCAATCAGCCCCAGCATTTT.

This clone has a handful of counts. CDR3 sequence (DNA): TGTGCCAGCAGTTCGAGGGAGACCGGGGAGCTGTTTTTT. Translated, it gives CASSSRETGELFF. This chain uses TRBV6-5 with TRBJ2-2; the D gene is possibly TRBD2 (5 bases). Germline loops: CDR1 MNHEY, CDR2 SVGAGI. CDR3 length equals 13 residues. Trimming cost V 4 bases and J 5 bases, with 8 bases left between them.

The table lists this clone with a few counts. The chain couples TRBV29-1 to TRBJ2-1; a weak D match, TRBD2 (6 bases). Germline CDR1 SQVTM, CDR2 ANQGSEA. With 3 bases removed from V and 2 bases from J, the gap between germline ends came to 11 bases. The CDR3 spans 14 residues. The DNA of the CDR3 is TGCAGCGTTGAGATTGGCGGGGCCTACAATGAGCAGTTCTTC. Amino acid sequence: CSVEIGGAYNEQFF.